The 2 T cell receptor beta chains below were found in one sample sequenced in a study of blood T cell repertoires in COVID-19. Method: immunoSEQ multiplex PCR; TCRdb's copy keeps in-frame clones and lacks some. The data contain some 160,000 clones, roughly 90% of them singletons. Sequencing was carried out using peripheral blood. Receptors originate from a young man with COVID-19, enrolled during active disease.

V is TRBV30 and J is TRBJ1-5; 10 bases agree with TRBD1. This CDR3 contains 15 residues. V was pared by 3 bases and J by 0 bases, with 2 bases of the junction left unmatched. The germline gives CDR1 GTSNPN, CDR2 SVGIG (reference sequence). CDR3 amino acids: CAWSGTGASNQPQHF. As DNA, the CDR3 is TGTGCCTGGAGCGGGACAGGGGCTAGCAATCAGCCCCAGCATTTT.

The rearrangement uses TRBV15 and TRBJ1-1, with 8 bases that match TRBD1. After removal of 3 bases from V and 9 bases from J, the junction contained 3 bases not matched to a gene. Germline CDR1 LNHNV, CDR2 YYDKDF (reference sequence). The CDR3 is 12 amino acids. The CDR3 loop is CATSRDRDQAFF. CDR3 bases: TGTGCCACCAGCAGGGACAGGGACCAAGCTTTCTTT.